These 12 T cell receptor beta chains share one sample of origin, sequenced in a study of regulatory T cells in long-lasting Graves disease. In building TCR beta libraries, iRepertoire HTBI primers were used together with Arm-PCR of CDR3 regions. TCRdb called the multiplex PCR reads again in MiXCR, with one record for every CDR3 protein. The table shows about 610,000 distinct CDR3 sequences, with about 16% occurring only once. As to time point: newly diagnosed GD, antithyroid drugs for less than 3 months. The TCR library used RNA extracted from PBMCs. The same specimen was also included in a second study, on T cells in Graves' hyperthyroidism and ophthalmopathy.

The sample in question was peripheral blood mononuclear cells (PBMCs), obtained at new diagnosis, from a patient treated with antithyroid drugs. Every receptor here comes from a man between 18 and 29 years old with Graves disease.

This clonotype has just a few counts. V usage is TRBV27 and J usage is TRBJ2-3; 11 bases are shared with TRBD2. J lost 4 bases, V lost 6 bases, and 6 bases had no gene match. CDR3 length: 15 residues. The germline V gene encodes CDR1 MNHEY and CDR2 SMNVEV (reference sequence). DNA for the CDR3: TGTGCCAGCAGACTCCTAGCGGGAGGTTCAGATACGCAGTATTTT. Translation: CASRLLAGGSDTQYF.

This chain links TRBV5-1 with TRBJ2-2; a weak D match, TRBD2 (5 bases). The CDR3 totals 17 residues. CDR1 is SGHRS, CDR2 YFSETQ, per germline. Trimming took off 4 bases at V and 0 bases at J, with 16 bases between the two ends. CDR3 in DNA: TGCGCCAGCAGCCCGGAGGTGGGAGCGACGAACACCGGGGAGCTGTTTTTT. It specifies CASSPEVGATNTGELFF.

The genes are TRBV30 and TRBJ1-4, with D unclear. Between the trimmed V and J ends, which lost 5 bases and 4 bases, there was a span of 8 bases. CDR1 is GTSNPN, CDR2 SVGIG, per germline (reference sequence). This CDR3 comprises 12 residues. The CDR3 region has the DNA TGTGCCTGGTCTGGGATTAATGAAAAACTGTTTTTT. Translated, it gives CAWSGINEKLFF.

In this sample, this clonotype turned up many times. The CDR3 region is CASSPPGLDAFF. Here the CDR3 DNA reads TGTGCCAGCTCACCCCCAGGGTTGGATGCTTTCTTT. The chain carries TRBV18 and TRBJ1-1; TRBD1 might be the D (5 bases). Germline V gives CDR1 KGHSH, CDR2 LQKENI. V was pared by 3 bases and J by 11 bases, with 13 bases between. The CDR3 consists of 12 residues.

This clonotype was counted many times. V usage is TRBV11-2 and J usage is TRBJ1-1; TRBD1 is a possible D gene (6 bases). This CDR3 region has 18 residues. Deletions cut 2 bases from V and 4 bases from J, with 23 bases between. CDR1 SGHAT and CDR2 FQNNGV come from the germline V gene. The DNA of the CDR3 is TGTGCCAGCAGCTTAATGTGGCGAGCGACAGGCGACTCCACTGAAGCTTTCTTT. Its translation is CASSLMWRATGDSTEAFF.

This clonotype was counted ten times or more. J is TRBJ1-1 and V is TRBV27; D possibly corresponds to TRBD1 (5 bases). Germline V gene lookup returns CDR1 MNHEY and CDR2 SMNVEV (reference sequence). V was pared by 1 base and J by 7 bases, with 7 bases between. The CDR3 sequence is 12 residues long. For the CDR3, the DNA is TGTGCCAGCAGTTTATTTACAGGTGAAGCTTTCTTT. Translation: CASSLFTGEAFF.

This clonotype came up many times. V usage is TRBV12-3 or TRBV12-4 and J usage is TRBJ2-7; D is possibly TRBD1 (6 bases). The CDR3 has 14 residues. The V end lost 2 bases, the J end lost 2 bases, and 10 bases lay between the germline ends. The CDR3 nucleotides are TGTGCCAGCAGTTTACGGACAGCGGCCTACGAGCAGTACTTC. Protein product: CASSLRTAAYEQYF.

The chain combines TRBV11-2 with TRBJ2-1, with 9 bases identical to TRBD2. Germline trimming cut 5 bases from V and 5 bases from J; bases unmatched to any gene: 13. The germline V gene has CDR1 SGHAT and CDR2 FQNNGV. This CDR3 spans 17 amino acids. This CDR3 is CASSALPLAGAHNEQFF. The CDR3 nucleotides read TGTGCCAGCAGCGCCCTTCCCTTAGCGGGGGCCCACAATGAGCAGTTCTTC.

The chain is built from TRBV2 and TRBJ2-5, with 9 bases that match TRBD2. In germline, CDR1 is SNHLY, CDR2 FYNNEI. This CDR3 has 17 residues. V lost 3 bases and J lost 2; bases outside the gene matches: 10. CDR3 DNA: TGTGCCAGCAGTGAGCGTCGGGTAGCGGGGGCTCAAGAGACCCAGTACTTC. It translates to CASSERRVAGAQETQYF.

This clonotype came up many times. CDR3 sequence: CASGKQGRQNIQYF. CDR3 bases: TGTGCCAGCGGGAAACAGGGGCGCCAAAACATTCAGTACTTC. The rearrangement joins TRBV27 to TRBJ2-4, with 7 bases matching TRBD1. Germline V lookup: CDR1 MNHEY, CDR2 SMNVEV (reference sequence). The CDR3 length is 14 residues. V dropped 8 bases and J dropped 5; count of bases not matched to a gene: 9.

This clonotype appeared many times. Here the CDR3 reads CSARDGSGKGSEQFF. The CDR3 DNA sequence: TGCAGTGCTAGAGATGGGAGCGGGAAAGGATCCGAGCAGTTCTTC. This chain joins TRBV20-1 and TRBJ2-1; 7 nucleotides align to TRBD2. The CDR3 has 15 amino acids. CDR1 and CDR2 (germline): DFQATT, SNEGSKA (reference sequence). V lost 0 bases, J lost 10 bases, and 12 bases stayed unmatched.

The genes are TRBV24-1 and TRBJ2-1; D unresolved. The CDR3 contains 15 residues. Germline lookup yields CDR1 KGHDR and CDR2 SFDVKD. V lost 4 bases to trimming and J lost 0 bases, with 9 bases between them. The CDR3 sequence: CATSEGSSSYNEQFF. The CDR3 nucleotides read TGTGCCACCAGTGAAGGGTCTTCCTCCTACAATGAGCAGTTCTTC.